The source of this TCR beta chain is a study of shared clonotypes between healthy human individuals. The table came from immunoSEQ multiplex PCR; TCRdb's copy has only in-frame clones and leaves some out. This table has about 1 million clones, around 76% appearing once. Germline CDR1 reads MNHNS; CDR2 reads SASEGT. The CDR3 length is 15 residues. The ends lost 0 bases at V and 7 bases at J; junction bases unmatched: 5. The material sequenced was memory CD4+ T cells sorted from blood. Documented subset: CD45RA-negative fraction. The chain joins TRBV6-1 to TRBJ1-5, with 8 nucleotides matching TRBD1. This TCR came from a man aged 18 to 30 in good health. The CDR3 DNA reads TGTGCCAGCAGTGAAGCTTCCAGGGGGCGACAGCCCCAGCATTTT. Encoded protein: CASSEASRGRQPQHF.